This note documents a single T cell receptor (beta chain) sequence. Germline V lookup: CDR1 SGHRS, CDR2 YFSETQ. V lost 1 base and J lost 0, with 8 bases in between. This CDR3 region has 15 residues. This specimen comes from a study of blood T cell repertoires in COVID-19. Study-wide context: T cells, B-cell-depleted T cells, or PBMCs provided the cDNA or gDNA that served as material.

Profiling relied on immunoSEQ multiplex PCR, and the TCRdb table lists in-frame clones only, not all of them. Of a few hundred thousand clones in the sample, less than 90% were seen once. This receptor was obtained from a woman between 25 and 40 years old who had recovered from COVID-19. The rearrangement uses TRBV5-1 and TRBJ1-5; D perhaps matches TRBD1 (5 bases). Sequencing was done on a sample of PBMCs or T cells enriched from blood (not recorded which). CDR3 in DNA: TGCGCCAGCAGCTTGACAGGTAATAGCAATCAGCCCCAGCATTTT. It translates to CASSLTGNSNQPQHF.